This T cell receptor (beta chain) was documented in a study of graft-versus-host responses after intestinal transplantation. Comment on this clone: Its antigen is not identified.

Clones were sequenced by immunoSEQ multiplex PCR, and TCRdb holds only the in-frame ones, with some missing. Of 130,000 to 150,000 clones in the sample, 85% to 95% were seen once. Germline values: CDR1 SGHRS, CDR2 YFSETQ. J gave up 6 bases and V 6 bases, and 4 bases lay outside the gene matches. The length of the CDR3 is 15 residues. The rearrangement links TRBV5-1 to TRBJ2-2; 14 nucleotides line up with TRBD2. Sequencing used unstimulated CD4+ T cells sorted from spleen or lymph node cells, obtained before intestinal transplant. The clonotype comes from a human donor who received an intestinal transplant. As DNA, the CDR3 is TGCGCCAGCATGACTAGCGGGAGGGATGCCGGGGAGCTGTTTTTT. Translation: CASMTSGRDAGELFF.